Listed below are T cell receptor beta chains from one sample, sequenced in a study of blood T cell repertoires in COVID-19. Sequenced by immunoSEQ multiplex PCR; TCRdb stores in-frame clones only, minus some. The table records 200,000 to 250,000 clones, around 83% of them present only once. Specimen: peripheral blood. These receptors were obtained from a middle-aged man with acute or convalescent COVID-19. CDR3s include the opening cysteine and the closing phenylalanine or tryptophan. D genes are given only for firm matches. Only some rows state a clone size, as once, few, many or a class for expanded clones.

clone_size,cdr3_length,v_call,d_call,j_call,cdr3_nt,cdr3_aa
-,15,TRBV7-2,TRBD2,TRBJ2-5,TGTGCCAGCAGCTCACTACTAGCGGTGGGGGAGACCCAGTACTTC,CASSSLLAVGETQYF
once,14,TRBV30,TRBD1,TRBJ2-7,TGTGCCTGGAGCGCCGGGACAGGGGCTGGGGAGCAGTACTTC,CAWSAGTGAGEQYF
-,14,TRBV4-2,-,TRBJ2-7,TGTGCCAGCAGCCAAGGGGGCAAGTCCTACGAGCAGTACTTC,CASSQGGKSYEQYF
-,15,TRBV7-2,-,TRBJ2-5,TGTGCCAGCAGCTTAGGGGTCCAGGGCTCCGAGACCCAGTACTTC,CASSLGVQGSETQYF
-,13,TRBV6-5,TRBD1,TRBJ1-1,TGTGCCAGCATCGGCAGGGGGGCACATGAAGCTTTCTTT,CASIGRGAHEAFF
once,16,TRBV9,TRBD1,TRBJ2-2,TGTGCCAGCAGCGTAACAGGGGGCGCCGACACCGGGGAGCTGTTTTTT,CASSVTGGADTGELFF
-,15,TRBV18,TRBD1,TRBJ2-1,TGTGCCAGCTCCCCGACGGGACAGGGTATCAATGAGCAGTTCTTC,CASSPTGQGINEQFF
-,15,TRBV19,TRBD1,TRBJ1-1,TGTGCCAGTACCAGAGGACAGGGCTGGTACACTGAAGCTTTCTTT,CASTRGQGWYTEAFF
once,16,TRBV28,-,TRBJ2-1,TGTGCCAGCAGTCCCAGGCCGGTATTCTCCTACAATGAGCAGTTCTTC,CASSPRPVFSYNEQFF
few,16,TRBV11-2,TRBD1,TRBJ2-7,TGTGCCAGCAGCTTAGGCAACTGGACAGGGAATAACGAGCAGTACTTC,CASSLGNWTGNNEQYF
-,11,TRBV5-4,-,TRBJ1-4,TGTGCCAGCAGCTCCGGTGAAAAACTGTTTTTT,CASSSGEKLFF
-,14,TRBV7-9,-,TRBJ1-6,TGTGCCAGCAGCTTAGTTCTGTCCCATTCACCCCTCCACTTT,CASSLVLSHSPLHF
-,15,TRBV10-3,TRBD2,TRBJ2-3,TGTGCCATCAGCCTAACTAGCGGGCACACAGATACGCAGTATTTT,CAISLTSGHTDTQYF
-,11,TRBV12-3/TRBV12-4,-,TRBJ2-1,TGTGCCAGCAAGATCGGGAATGAGCAGTTCTTC,CASKIGNEQFF
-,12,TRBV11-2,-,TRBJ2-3,TGTGCCAGCAGCCATAGTACAGATACGCAGTATTTT,CASSHSTDTQYF
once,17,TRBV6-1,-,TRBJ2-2,TGTGCCAGCAGTGTTGGAAGGGGGAGTAAGGACACCGGGGAGCTGTTTTTT,CASSVGRGSKDTGELFF
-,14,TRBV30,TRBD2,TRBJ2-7,TGTGCCTATCAGGCGGGACTACTTAGGGACGAGCAGTACTTC,CAYQAGLLRDEQYF
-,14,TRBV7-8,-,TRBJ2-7,TGTGCCAGCACCCCGAGCGAGAGCTCCTACGAGCAGTACTTC,CASTPSESSYEQYF